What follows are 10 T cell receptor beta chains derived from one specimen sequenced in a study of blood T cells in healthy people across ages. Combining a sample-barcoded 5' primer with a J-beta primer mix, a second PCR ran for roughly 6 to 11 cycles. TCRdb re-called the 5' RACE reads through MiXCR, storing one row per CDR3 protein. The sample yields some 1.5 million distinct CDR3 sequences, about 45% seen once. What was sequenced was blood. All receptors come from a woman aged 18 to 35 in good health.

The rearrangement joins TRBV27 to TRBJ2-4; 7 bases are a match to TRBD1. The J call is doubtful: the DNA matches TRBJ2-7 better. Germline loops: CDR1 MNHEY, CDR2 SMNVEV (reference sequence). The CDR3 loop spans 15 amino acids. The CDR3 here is CASSLSSTGSYEQYF. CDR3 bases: TGTGCCAGCAGTTTATCCTCGACAGGGTCGTACGAGCAGTACTTC.

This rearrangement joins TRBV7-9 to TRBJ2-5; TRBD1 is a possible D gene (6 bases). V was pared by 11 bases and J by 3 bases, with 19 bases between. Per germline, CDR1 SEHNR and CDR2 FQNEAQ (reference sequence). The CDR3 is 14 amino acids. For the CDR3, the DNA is TGTGCCCTACAGGGTGGACGGGGAAAAGAGACCCAGTACTTC. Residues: CALQGGRGKETQYF.

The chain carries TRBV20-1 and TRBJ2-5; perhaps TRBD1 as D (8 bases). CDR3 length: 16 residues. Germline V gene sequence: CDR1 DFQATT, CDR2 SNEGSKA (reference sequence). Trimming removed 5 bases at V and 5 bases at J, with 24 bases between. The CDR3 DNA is TGCAGTGCTCCCTGGCGCGGGGGACAGGTTGTGGAGACCCAGTACTTC. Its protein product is CSAPWRGGQVVETQYF.

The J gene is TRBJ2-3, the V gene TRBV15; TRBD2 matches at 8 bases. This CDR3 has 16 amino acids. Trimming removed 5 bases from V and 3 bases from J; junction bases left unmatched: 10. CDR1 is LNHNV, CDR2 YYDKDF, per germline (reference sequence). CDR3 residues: CATSPPGGVRTDTQYF. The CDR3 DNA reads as TGTGCCACCAGCCCACCGGGGGGGGTTCGGACAGATACGCAGTATTTT. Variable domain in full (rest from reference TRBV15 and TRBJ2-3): DAMVIQNPRYQVTQFGKPVTLSCSQTLNHNVMYWYQQKSSQAPKLLFHYYDKDFNNEADTPDNFQSRRPNTSFCFLDIRSPGLGDTAMYLCATSPPGGVRTDTQYFGPGTRLTVL.

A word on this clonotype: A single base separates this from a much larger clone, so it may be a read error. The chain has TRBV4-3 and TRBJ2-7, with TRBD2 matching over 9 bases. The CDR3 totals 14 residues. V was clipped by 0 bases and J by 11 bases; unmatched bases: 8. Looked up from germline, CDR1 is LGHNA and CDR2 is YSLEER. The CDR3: CASSQDSVAGVKYF. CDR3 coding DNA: TGCGCCAGCAGCCAAGATAGCGTAGCGGGAGTTAAGTACTTC.

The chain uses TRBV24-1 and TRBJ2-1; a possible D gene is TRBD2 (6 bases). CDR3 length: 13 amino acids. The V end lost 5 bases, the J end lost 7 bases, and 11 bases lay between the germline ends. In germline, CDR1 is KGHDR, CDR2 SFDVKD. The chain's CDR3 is CATSGYGGNEQFF. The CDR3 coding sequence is TGTGCCACCAGTGGTTATGGGGGGAATGAGCAGTTCTTC.

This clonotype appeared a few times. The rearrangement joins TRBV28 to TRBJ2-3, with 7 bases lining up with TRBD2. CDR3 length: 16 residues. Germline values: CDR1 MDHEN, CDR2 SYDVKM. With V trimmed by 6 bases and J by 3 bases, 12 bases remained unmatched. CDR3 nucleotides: TGTGCCAGCAGCAACCCAAGGGGAGGGGAAACAGATACGCAGTATTTT. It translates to CASSNPRGGETDTQYF.

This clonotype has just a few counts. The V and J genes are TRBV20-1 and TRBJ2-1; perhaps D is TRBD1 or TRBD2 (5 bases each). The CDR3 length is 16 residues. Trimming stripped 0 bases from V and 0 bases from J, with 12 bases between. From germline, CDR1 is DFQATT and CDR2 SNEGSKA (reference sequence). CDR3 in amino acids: CSARDISGGSYNEQFF. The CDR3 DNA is TGCAGTGCTAGAGATATCTCTGGGGGCTCCTACAATGAGCAGTTCTTC.

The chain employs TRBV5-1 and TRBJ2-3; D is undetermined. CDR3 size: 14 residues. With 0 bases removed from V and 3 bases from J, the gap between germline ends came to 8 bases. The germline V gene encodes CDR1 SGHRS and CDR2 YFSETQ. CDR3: CASSLAKATDTQYF. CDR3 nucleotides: TGCGCCAGCAGCTTGGCCAAGGCTACAGATACGCAGTATTTT.

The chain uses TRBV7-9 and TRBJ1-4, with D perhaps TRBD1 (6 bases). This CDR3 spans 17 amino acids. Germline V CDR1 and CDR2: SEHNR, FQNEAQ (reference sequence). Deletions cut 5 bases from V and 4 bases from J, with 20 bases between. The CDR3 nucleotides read TGTGCCAGCAGCCCGACCCCAAGGGGGAGCCATAATGAAAAACTGTTTTTT. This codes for CASSPTPRGSHNEKLFF.